This T cell receptor beta chain was observed in a study of blood T cell repertoires in COVID-19. Study background: T cells, B-cell-depleted T cells, or PBMCs provided the cDNA or gDNA that served as material.

Germline CDR1 SGDLS, CDR2 YYNGEE. This CDR3 is built from 16 residues. The V segment lost 4 bases and the J segment 1 base; nucleotides outside the gene matches: 6. In the original analysis: Estimated nucleated cell counts came from reference gene primer amplification. Using immunoSEQ multiplex PCR, the repertoire was profiled, and TCRdb retains in-frame clones only, with some absent. The V and J calls and the clone size are those of that table, but D and trimming were determined from the DNA. The sample includes tens of thousands of clones, about 88% of them seen just once. The chain has TRBV9 and TRBJ2-3; 10 nucleotides match TRBD1. The clonotype originates from a man in his forties or fifties with acute or convalescent COVID-19. The sample comprised peripheral blood. The CDR3: CASSLTGGAGTDTQYF. The CDR3 nucleotides are TGTGCCAGCAGCCTGACAGGGGGCGCGGGCACAGATACGCAGTATTTT.